The 5 T cell receptor beta chains reported below all come from one sample, sequenced in a study of T-cell reconstitution after alpha-beta-depleted transplantation in children. Preparation of the TCRbeta library involved a method that used unique molecular identifiers. Each CDR3 protein is one row after TCRdb ran MiXCR on the PCR reads. The top ten hold roughly 30% of the sample, which has about 980,000 distinct CDR3 sequences, about 26% seen once. This material consisted of PBMCs, mostly from graft donor cells, taken 360 days after TCRalphabeta/CD19-depleted stem cell transplant. The receptors stem from a boy under two years old who had a stem cell transplant for SCID, so the T cells may come from the graft donor.

The chain couples TRBV5-1 to TRBJ2-7; 7 nucleotides agree with TRBD1. Per the germline V gene, CDR1 is SGHRS and CDR2 is YFSETQ. The trim removed 4 bases at V and 2 bases at J, leaving 18 bases unmatched. This CDR3 region has 18 residues. In DNA form, the CDR3 reads TGCGCCAGCAGCAACAAGAAAGTGACAGGGAGTTTCCCCTACGAGCAGTACTTC. Encoded protein: CASSNKKVTGSFPYEQYF.

The chain has TRBV28 and TRBJ2-3, with 7 bases matching TRBD2. CDR3 length: 15 amino acids. With 3 bases clipped from V and 2 bases from J, the junction kept 5 bases outside the gene matches. CDR1 is MDHEN and CDR2 is SYDVKM in the germline V gene. The CDR3 DNA is TGTGCCAGCAGTTTCCAGCGGGACCTCACAGATACGCAGTATTTT. Its translation is CASSFQRDLTDTQYF.

This rearrangement joins TRBV6-5 to TRBJ2-7; D not certain. Trimming removed 0 bases from V and 1 base from J, with 10 bases in between. Germline V gives CDR1 MNHEY, CDR2 SVGAGI. The CDR3 is 15 amino acids. CDR3 sequence reads: CASSYSLDGSYEQYF. CDR3 in DNA: TGTGCCAGCAGTTACTCTCTGGACGGATCCTACGAGCAGTACTTC.

This chain connects TRBV10-3 to TRBJ2-5; 7 bases map to TRBD1. CDR3 size: 13 residues. V lost 7 bases and J lost 2; bases outside the gene matches: 4. Germline V lookup: CDR1 ENHRY, CDR2 SYGVKD. CDR3 sequence reads: CAIMGQPQETQYF. As DNA, the CDR3 is TGTGCCATCATGGGACAGCCACAAGAGACCCAGTACTTC.

V usage is TRBV4-1 and J usage is TRBJ2-6; 8 nucleotides agree with TRBD1. This CDR3 is 18 amino acids long. V shed 2 bases and J 0 bases; nucleotides not matched to a gene: 6. Germline CDR1 MGHRA, CDR2 YSYEKL. This CDR3 reads CASSQRQGLLSGANVLTF. The CDR3 DNA is TGCGCCAGCAGCCAACGACAGGGGTTACTCTCTGGGGCCAACGTCCTGACTTTC.